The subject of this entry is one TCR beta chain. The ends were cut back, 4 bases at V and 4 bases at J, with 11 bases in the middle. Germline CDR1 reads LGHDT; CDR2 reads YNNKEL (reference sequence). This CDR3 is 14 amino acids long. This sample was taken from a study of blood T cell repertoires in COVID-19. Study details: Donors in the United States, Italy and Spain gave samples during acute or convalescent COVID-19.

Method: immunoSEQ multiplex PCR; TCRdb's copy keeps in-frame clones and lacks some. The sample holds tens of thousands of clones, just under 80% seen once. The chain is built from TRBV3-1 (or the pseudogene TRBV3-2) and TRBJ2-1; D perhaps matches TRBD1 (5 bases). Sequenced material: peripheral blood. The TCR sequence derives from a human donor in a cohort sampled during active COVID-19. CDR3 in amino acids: CASSPPKGYNEQFF. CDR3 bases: TGTGCCAGCAGCCCCCCAAAGGGGTACAATGAGCAGTTCTTC.